These 7 T cell receptor beta chains were all obtained from the same sample, sequenced in a study of T cells in Graves' hyperthyroidism and ophthalmopathy. Amplified TCR beta CDR3 regions came from RNA transcripts. During a first-round RT-PCR of the TCR CDR3, the HTBI primer set was used. In TCRdb, the multiplex PCR reads were re-called with MiXCR into one record per CDR3 protein. The sample comprises roughly 360,000 distinct CDR3 sequences, roughly 13% of which are singletons, and roughly 20% rests with the top ten. Input material: blood. The receptors shown here come from a man aged 30 to 39 with Graves' hyperthyroidism that later progressed to Graves' ophthalmopathy.

This chain connects TRBV6-1 to TRBJ1-4; 7 bases line up with TRBD1. Germline assignment: CDR1 MNHNS and CDR2 SASEGT. V trimming: 6 bases; J trimming: 3 bases; junction bases outside the gene matches: 4. The CDR3 is made up of 14 amino acids. CDR3 sequence (DNA): TGTGCCAGCAGATGGACAGGCTCTAATGAAAAACTGTTTTTT. This gives the protein CASRWTGSNEKLFF.

This clonotype occurred many times. This chain joins TRBV4-1 and TRBJ2-2, with D uncertain. Trimming pared 1 base from V and 0 bases from J, leaving 6 bases between. The CDR3 spans 15 residues. Germline V gene data show CDR1 as MGHRA and CDR2 as YSYEKL. CDR3 loop: CASSQVNSNTGELFF. CDR3 nucleotide sequence: TGCGCCAGCAGCCAAGTTAATTCGAACACCGGGGAGCTGTTTTTT.

This clonotype has ten or more counts. In DNA, the CDR3 is TGCAGTGCTAGAGATCATTGGCGGGGCACAGATACGCAGTATTTT. Translation: CSARDHWRGTDTQYF. The V gene is TRBV20-1, the J gene TRBJ2-3; possibly TRBD2 for D (5 bases). CDR3 length equals 15 residues. V lost 0 bases, J lost 1 base, and 11 bases lay in between. Looked up from germline, CDR1 is DFQATT and CDR2 is SNEGSKA (reference sequence).

The V gene is TRBV6-2 or TRBV6-3, the J gene TRBJ1-4, with 9 bases aligning to TRBD1. Germline CDR1 and CDR2: MNHEY and SVGEGT. J lost 0 bases, V lost 6 bases, and 11 bases had no gene match. CDR3 length equals 18 residues. In DNA form, the CDR3 reads TGTGCCAGCAGCAGGCCCCGACAGGGGGGAACAACTAATGAAAAACTGTTTTTT. It is translated as CASSRPRQGGTTNEKLFF.

This clonotype was seen only a few times. The gene calls are TRBV6-5 and TRBJ2-5; 9 bases match TRBD1. This CDR3 is 15 amino acids long. In germline, CDR1 is MNHEY, CDR2 SVGAGI. The V segment lost 0 bases and the J segment 4 bases; nucleotides outside the gene matches: 3. In DNA, the CDR3 is TGTGCCAGCAGTTACTCTGGGACAGGGTTAGAGACCCAGTACTTC. Encoded protein: CASSYSGTGLETQYF.

This chain links TRBV30 with TRBJ1-2; 9 nucleotides line up with TRBD1. Germline V lookup: CDR1 GTSNPN, CDR2 SVGIG (reference sequence). This CDR3 is 12 amino acids long. Germline trimming cut 5 bases from V and 7 bases from J; bases unmatched to any gene: 5. The CDR3 DNA reads TGTGCCTGGGCAGACAGGGGGTCTGGCTACACCTTC. Encoded protein: CAWADRGSGYTF.

Details on this clonotype: A much larger clone sits a single nucleotide away, making a read error possible. The chain joins TRBV7-8 to TRBJ2-5, with 9 bases matching TRBD1. The CDR3 has 15 amino acids. Germline-derived CDR1 and CDR2 are SGHVS and FQNEAQ. V trimming: 0 bases; J trimming: 4 bases; junction bases outside the gene matches: 3. The CDR3 DNA is TGTGCCAGCAGCTTAGCAGGGACAGGGACAGAGACCCAGTACTTC. It translates to CASSLAGTGTETQYF.